The 27 T cell receptor beta chains presented below share a single source sample, sequenced in a study of T cell repertoires in cytomegalovirus infection. In TCRdb, the reads were re-called with MiXCR into one record per CDR3 protein. Seen here are about 110,000 distinct CDR3 sequences, about a tenth observed once, and the top ten hold roughly 29%. The antigens these receptors bind are not known. The sample was PBMCs, sequenced either directly or after in vitro stimulation (not recorded which). These receptors all stem from a human donor in good health (CMV status not recorded). Some clones in this sample may be carry-over from other donors' samples.

There are a few counts of this clonotype. The V gene is TRBV3-1, the J gene TRBJ1-5, with 7 positions matching TRBD1. Trimming removed 4 bases from V and 4 bases from J; junction bases left unmatched: 10. This CDR3 has 16 residues. Germline assignment: CDR1 LGHDT and CDR2 YNNKEL (reference sequence). CDR3: CASSPRTGPGNQPQHF. In DNA form, the CDR3 reads TGTGCCAGCAGCCCCAGGACAGGTCCCGGGAATCAGCCCCAGCATTTT.

The table lists this clonotype with a few counts. The J gene is TRBJ1-2, the V gene TRBV29-1; unclear D gene. The V end was cut by 2 bases, the J end by 10 bases, with 14 bases between. The germline CDR1 and CDR2 sequences are SQVTM and ANQGSEA. There are 12 residues in the CDR3. The CDR3 sequence: CSVESEIRDYTF. Written as DNA, the CDR3 is TGCAGCGTTGAATCGGAAATACGGGACTACACCTTC.

This clonotype was detected ten times or more. The rearrangement links TRBV6-2 or TRBV6-3 to TRBJ2-1; TRBD2 is a possible D gene (6 bases). Germline assignment: CDR1 MNHEY and CDR2 SVGEGT. V lost 4 bases to trimming and J lost 8 bases, with 6 bases between them. The CDR3 is 11 residues long. DNA of the CDR3: TGTGCCAGCAGTTGGAGGGATGAGCAGTTCTTC. Residues: CASSWRDEQFF.

This clonotype was observed at least ten times. The rearrangement joins TRBV2 to TRBJ1-1; tentatively, D is TRBD1 (6 bases). Trimming stripped 7 bases from V and 8 bases from J, with 20 bases between. CDR3 length equals 14 residues. Looked up from germline, CDR1 is SNHLY and CDR2 is FYNNEI. The CDR3 DNA sequence: TGTGCCAGCACTCAAGGTGGGGGCCCGGGGGAAGCTTTCTTT. This translates into CASTQGGGPGEAFF.

By share of the sample, this clonotype is medium-sized. The V and J genes are TRBV7-2 and TRBJ2-3, with 8 bases fitting TRBD2. CDR3 size: 16 residues. Trimming at V came to 7 bases and at J to 5 bases, leaving 14 bases not matched to a gene. CDR1 and CDR2 (germline): SGHTA, FQGNSA. The CDR3 here is CASTAATGLVRDTQYF. Here the CDR3 DNA reads TGTGCCAGCACCGCGGCGACGGGACTAGTGAGAGATACGCAGTATTTT. Full variable domain (remainder filled in from reference TRBV7-2 and TRBJ2-3): GAGVSQSPSNKVTEKGKDVELRCDPISGHTALYWYRQSLGQGLEFLIYFQGNSAPDKSGLPSDRFSAERTGGSVSTLTIQRTQQEDSAVYLCASTAATGLVRDTQYFGPGTRLTVL.

This clonotype was counted at least ten times. The V gene is TRBV7-2, the J gene TRBJ2-5; TRBD2 matches at 7 bases. The CDR3 is 15 residues long. Germline trimming cut 3 bases from V and 5 bases from J; bases unmatched to any gene: 9. Per germline, CDR1 SGHTA and CDR2 FQGNSA. The CDR3 protein is CASSFNAGEGETQYF. The DNA of the CDR3 is TGTGCCAGCAGCTTTAACGCGGGAGAGGGGGAGACCCAGTACTTC.

The gene calls are TRBV12-3 or TRBV12-4 and TRBJ2-2; maybe TRBD2 (5 bases). The CDR3 runs to 16 residues. Trimming shortened V by 6 bases and J by 0 bases, and 14 bases separated the two germline ends. CDR3 coding DNA: TGTGCCAGCAGCCACTGGACTGGAGCGAACACCGGGGAGCTGTTTTTT. It yields the protein CASSHWTGANTGELFF.

In regard to this clonotype: A much bigger clone sits one base away, suggesting this may be a read error. The V and J genes are TRBV28 and TRBJ1-1; D is undetermined. The germline CDR1 and CDR2 sequences are MDHEN and SYDVKM. There are 11 residues in the CDR3. Trimming left V 8 bases short and J 4 bases short, with 8 bases between. The CDR3 DNA reads TGTGCCAGCGGACTGAGCACTGAAGCTTTCTTT. As protein: CASGLSTEAFF.

In this sample, this clonotype turned up a few times. The chain couples TRBV2 to TRBJ2-1; D is undetermined. This CDR3 spans 11 amino acids. In germline, CDR1 is SNHLY, CDR2 FYNNEI. The V end was cut by 6 bases, the J end by 4 bases, with 4 bases between. The CDR3 loop reads CASRTYNEQFF. The CDR3 DNA sequence: TGTGCCAGCAGGACTTACAATGAGCAGTTCTTC.

This clonotype has ten or more counts. The rearrangement links TRBV20-1 to TRBJ1-1, with D possibly being TRBD1 (5 bases). CDR3 length equals 14 residues. Germline values: CDR1 DFQATT, CDR2 SNEGSKA (reference sequence). The V end lost 2 bases, the J end lost 1 base, and 11 bases lay between the germline ends. The CDR3 nucleotides read TGCAGTGCTAGAACGGGGCCGGGGAACACTGAAGCTTTCTTT. Its protein is CSARTGPGNTEAFF.

There are a few counts of this clonotype. The chain recombines TRBV7-2 with TRBJ1-5, with D hard to call. The V and J ends lost 1 base and 8 bases respectively, with 12 bases between them. Per germline, CDR1 SGHTA and CDR2 FQGNSA. The CDR3 spans 14 residues. CDR3 coding DNA: TGTGCCAGCAGCTTAGTCGTGGAATTTAAGCCCCAGCATTTT. This sequence encodes CASSLVVEFKPQHF.

This clonotype was counted a few times. This sequence joins TRBV15 and TRBJ2-1; the match to TRBD1 covers 9 bases. Germline-derived CDR1 and CDR2 are LNHNV and YYDKDF (reference sequence). V shed 7 bases, J shed 8 bases, and the junction held 9 bases outside the gene matches. The CDR3 is 14 amino acids. This chain's CDR3 is CATKLGQGNDEQFF. For the CDR3, the DNA is TGTGCCACCAAGCTGGGACAGGGAAACGATGAGCAGTTCTTC.

The rearrangement links TRBV4-1 to TRBJ2-3; TRBD2 matches at 11 bases. The CDR3 is 17 amino acids. CDR1 is MGHRA and CDR2 is YSYEKL in the germline V gene. The trim removed 1 base at V and 6 bases at J, leaving 9 bases unmatched. The chain's CDR3 is CASSQVGGPSGGDTQYF. CDR3 nucleotide sequence: TGCGCCAGCAGCCAAGTCGGGGGGCCTAGCGGGGGGGATACGCAGTATTTT.

The chain couples TRBV12-3 or TRBV12-4 to TRBJ2-7; 7 bases match TRBD2. V shed 5 bases, J shed 5 bases, and the junction held 9 bases outside the gene matches. This CDR3 has 14 amino acids. DNA for the CDR3: TGTGCCAGCAGTCCCGCCCCGCGGGAGAACGAGCAGTACTTC. It codes for CASSPAPRENEQYF.

At least ten counts were recorded for this clonotype. The chain carries TRBV10-3 and TRBJ2-3; D not certain. CDR1 ENHRY and CDR2 SYGVKD come from the germline V gene. The CDR3 spans 14 residues. Deletions cut 11 bases from V and 4 bases from J, with 19 bases between. The CDR3 coding sequence is TGTGCCTTCCTCAGTGTAGCTGGGTCAGATACGCAGTATTTT. Its protein is CAFLSVAGSDTQYF.

This clonotype was observed many times. The J gene is TRBJ2-5, the V gene TRBV7-2; D unresolved. Deletions cut 3 bases from V and 0 bases from J, with 8 bases between. The CDR3 totals 14 residues. Germline loops: CDR1 SGHTA, CDR2 FQGNSA. The CDR3 coding sequence is TGTGCCAGCAGCTTTCAACGGTACCAAGAGACCCAGTACTTC. It is translated as CASSFQRYQETQYF.

The J gene is TRBJ2-5, the V gene TRBV9; 9 bases line up with TRBD2. CDR1 is SGDLS, CDR2 YYNGEE, per germline. After removal of 3 bases from V and 5 bases from J, the junction contained 8 bases not matched to a gene. The CDR3 is made up of 15 amino acids. CDR3 residues: CASSALAGVHETQYF. In nucleotides, the CDR3 is TGTGCCAGCAGCGCTTTAGCGGGAGTTCACGAGACCCAGTACTTC.

The J gene is TRBJ2-1, the V gene TRBV20-1; 8 bases are a match to TRBD2. V shed 2 bases, J shed 2 bases, and the junction held 2 bases outside the gene matches. Germline V gives CDR1 DFQATT, CDR2 SNEGSKA (reference sequence). CDR3 size: 14 residues. CDR3 region: CSARTSGTYNEQFF. CDR3 nucleotide sequence: TGCAGTGCTAGAACTAGCGGAACCTACAATGAGCAGTTCTTC.

This clonotype was found a few times. The chain recombines TRBV4-1 with TRBJ2-1, with D possibly TRBD1 on 7 matching bases. Germline values: CDR1 MGHRA, CDR2 YSYEKL. The length of the CDR3 is 16 residues. Between the trimmed V and J ends, which lost 4 bases and 8 bases, there was a span of 21 bases. CDR3 DNA: TGCGCCAGCAGCCTCCAGGGGGGTATTCGGGTCCATGAGCAGTTCTTC. This gives the protein CASSLQGGIRVHEQFF.

There are many counts of this clonotype. The chain has TRBV27 and TRBJ2-5; 13 nucleotides line up with TRBD2. CDR1 and CDR2 (germline): MNHEY, SMNVEV (reference sequence). Germline trimming cut 4 bases from V and 0 bases from J; bases unmatched to any gene: 11. The CDR3 extends over 19 amino acids. CDR3 sequence (DNA): TGTGCCAGCAGTTCCTGGACTAGCGGGAGTGAACCATACCAAGAGACCCAGTACTTC. This codes for CASSSWTSGSEPYQETQYF.

A few counts support this clonotype. The genes are TRBV11-3 and TRBJ2-5, with 14 nucleotides matching TRBD2. V dropped 1 base and J dropped 3; count of bases not matched to a gene: 4. This CDR3 is 17 amino acids long. Germline V lookup: CDR1 SGHNT, CDR2 YENEEA. The CDR3 here is CASSLGTSGRSEETQYF. The CDR3 region has the DNA TGTGCCAGCAGCTTAGGGACTAGCGGGAGGTCGGAAGAGACCCAGTACTTC.

This clonotype was seen at least ten times. The gene calls are TRBV4-2 and TRBJ1-1; tentatively, D is TRBD1 (5 bases). The CDR3 spans 16 residues. Germline CDR1 is LGHNA and CDR2 is YNFKEQ. The ends were cut back, 1 base at V and 4 bases at J, with 16 bases in the middle. Written as DNA, the CDR3 is TGTGCCAGCAGCCAAGTCGTGTCCTTCGGGGGCACTGAAGCTTTCTTT. Translation: CASSQVVSFGGTEAFF.

This clonotype was seen a handful of times. The chain couples TRBV18 to TRBJ2-5, with 9 bases lining up with TRBD1. V lost 3 bases, J lost 5 bases, and 4 bases stayed unmatched. The CDR3 is made up of 14 amino acids. Germline V gene lookup returns CDR1 KGHSH and CDR2 LQKENI. In DNA form, the CDR3 reads TGTGCCAGCTCACCGCGACAGGGGGATGAGACCCAGTACTTC. Translation gives CASSPRQGDETQYF.

This clonotype was seen ten or more times. This chain joins TRBV7-6 and TRBJ2-1; 13 bases fit TRBD2. The CDR3 runs to 17 residues. With V trimmed by 5 bases and J by 5 bases, 9 bases remained unmatched. CDR1 is SGHVS and CDR2 is FNYEAQ in the germline V gene. The CDR3 region is CASSPGLAGAGNNEQFF. CDR3 coding DNA: TGTGCCAGCAGCCCTGGACTAGCGGGAGCAGGGAACAATGAGCAGTTCTTC.

This clonotype was recorded a few times. This sequence joins TRBV28 and TRBJ2-3, with a weak D call TRBD1 (5 bases). The CDR3 extends over 15 amino acids. The V end was cut by 2 bases, the J end by 0 bases, with 9 bases between. Germline assignment: CDR1 MDHEN and CDR2 SYDVKM. CDR3 nucleotides: TGTGCCAGCAGTTTAGGGGCTCACAGCACAGATACGCAGTATTTT. Its protein product is CASSLGAHSTDTQYF.

The chain carries TRBV7-9 and TRBJ2-1, with D uncertain. CDR3 length equals 12 residues. CDR1 is SEHNR and CDR2 is FQNEAQ in the germline V gene (reference sequence). V was cut by 0 bases and J by 7 bases, with 4 bases left in between. DNA for the CDR3: TGTGCCAGCAGCTTAGCGCTGAATGAGCAGTTCTTC. Translating gives CASSLALNEQFF. The variable domain in full, with the rest retrieved from reference TRBV7-9 and TRBJ2-1, is DTGVSQNPRHKITKRGQNVTFRCDPISEHNRLYWYRQTLGQGPEFLTYFQNEAQLEKSRLLSDRFSAERPKGSFSTLEIQRTEQGDSAMYLCASSLALNEQFFGPGTRLTVL.

This clonotype was seen a few times. In nucleotides, the CDR3 is TGCAGTGTCCCGAGGGCAGGGCCCACTCGGGAGACCCAGTACTTC. Translating gives CSVPRAGPTRETQYF. This chain connects TRBV20-1 to TRBJ2-5; the D call may be TRBD1 or TRBD2 (5 bases each). CDR3 length: 15 amino acids. V was cut by 7 bases and J by 5 bases, with 23 bases left in between. CDR1 and CDR2 from the germline V gene are DFQATT and SNEGSKA (reference sequence).